A single sample is the source of the 2 T cell receptor beta chains below, sequenced in a study of shared clonotypes between healthy human individuals. Assay used: immunoSEQ multiplex PCR; TCRdb lists only in-frame clones, some missing. The profile covers some 630,000 clones, with less than 80% appearing a single time and 1.8% taken by the ten largest. The sequencing input was memory CD4+ T cells sorted from blood. The subset denotes: CD45RA-negative fraction. These TCRs come from a woman in her thirties in good health.

To note about this clone: Within the sample, other DNA sequences also encode this same CDR3. CDR3 sequence reads: CASKLAGETQYF. The CDR3 DNA follows: TGTGCCAGCAAACTAGCGGGAGAGACCCAGTACTTC. The rearrangement joins TRBV2 to TRBJ2-5; 9 nucleotides agree with TRBD2. V was clipped by 7 bases and J by 4 bases; unmatched bases: 1. The CDR3 has 12 residues. Germline CDR1 SNHLY, CDR2 FYNNEI. Full variable domain (missing parts from reference TRBV2 and TRBJ2-5): EPEVTQTPSHQVTQMGQEVILRCVPISNHLYFYWYRQILGQKVEFLVSFYNNEISEKSEIFDDQFSVERPDGSNFTLKIRSTKLEDSAMYFCASKLAGETQYFGPGTRLLVL.

The gene calls are TRBV28 and TRBJ2-7, with a possible D match to TRBD2 (6 bases). The CDR3 is 17 residues long. Trimming took 5 bases from V and 0 from J, leaving 20 bases between them. Germline-derived CDR1 and CDR2 are MDHEN and SYDVKM. CDR3 coding DNA: TGTGCCAGCAGTCCTCCTTTAATAGCGGAAAGCTCCTACGAGCAGTACTTC. Protein sequence: CASSPPLIAESSYEQYF.